One sample yielded the 14 T cell receptor beta chains listed below, sequenced in a study of CD8+CD57+ T cells in acquired aplastic anemia. The use of genomic DNA as template underpinned the TCR beta VDJ and CDR3 profiling. Each CDR3 protein gets one entry after TCRdb re-called the reads with MiXCR. The sample includes tens of thousands of distinct CDR3 sequences, around 67% seen only once; the top ten take 23%. The specimen was sorted CD4+, CD8+, or CD8+CD57+ T cells (not recorded which) from PBMCs. These receptors originate from a human donor in good health, serving as a control.

This clonotype was found many times. CDR3: CSAQNGTGGWQPQHF. The CDR3 coding sequence is TGCAGTGCTCAAAATGGGACAGGGGGTTGGCAGCCCCAGCATTTT. This chain links TRBV20-1 with TRBJ1-5, with 11 bases aligning to TRBD1. V trimming: 5 bases; J trimming: 7 bases; junction bases outside the gene matches: 10. CDR3 size: 15 residues. Germline V gene data show CDR1 as DFQATT and CDR2 as SNEGSKA (reference sequence).

Only a few counts were recorded for this clonotype. The chain is built from TRBV15 and TRBJ1-6, with a weak D call TRBD1 (6 bases). The CDR3 contains 14 residues. The V end was cut by 1 base, the J end by 9 bases, with 10 bases between. Looked up from germline, CDR1 is LNHNV and CDR2 is YYDKDF (reference sequence). The DNA of the CDR3 is TGTGCCACCAGCAGAGGAGGGGGTGGTTCACCCCTCCACTTT. Its protein is CATSRGGGGSPLHF.

The chain joins TRBV5-8 to TRBJ1-3; 7 nucleotides line up with TRBD1. Germline lookup yields CDR1 SGHTS and CDR2 YDEGEE. This CDR3 has 14 amino acids. V lost 5 bases to trimming and J lost 4 bases; unmatched junction nucleotides: 6. CDR3 DNA sequence: TGTGCCAGCAGTAACGACAGGGCCGGAAACACCATATATTTT. This codes for CASSNDRAGNTIYF.

This clonotype was found once. The J gene is TRBJ2-7, the V gene TRBV24-1, with TRBD1 matching 9 bases. Trimming removed 9 bases from V and 2 bases from J; junction bases left unmatched: 10. Germline values: CDR1 KGHDR, CDR2 SFDVKD. The CDR3 covers 15 residues. The CDR3 DNA is TGTGCCACCCCCGGGCCCAGGACAGGGGCCTACGAGCAGTACTTC. Translated, it gives CATPGPRTGAYEQYF.

This clonotype was detected ten times or more. Given a much more abundant clone one base away, this may be a read error. The genes are TRBV13 and TRBJ2-1, with D unresolved. Germline V gene data show CDR1 as PRHDT and CDR2 as FYEKMQ (reference sequence). The CDR3 is 11 amino acids. The CDR3 sequence is CASSISNVQFF. As DNA, the CDR3 is TGTGCCAGCAGCATCAGTAATGTGCAGTTCTTC.

The rearrangement links TRBV25-1 to TRBJ2-7; D possibly corresponds to TRBD1 (6 bases). Germline loops: CDR1 MGHDK, CDR2 SYGVNS. The CDR3 spans 13 residues. The ends were cut back, 6 bases at V and 2 bases at J, with 11 bases in the middle. This chain's CDR3 is CASSLGQTYEQYF. The DNA of the CDR3 is TGTGCCAGCAGCCTTGGACAGACCTACGAGCAGTACTTC.

This clonotype was counted between two and nine times. The chain combines TRBV29-1 with TRBJ1-2; 8 positions agree with TRBD1. V lost 6 bases and J lost 2; bases outside the gene matches: 2. CDR1 is SQVTM and CDR2 is ANQGSEA in the germline V gene. This CDR3 has 12 residues. CDR3 protein: CSVGTGNYGYTF. The CDR3 coding sequence is TGCAGCGTCGGGACAGGCAACTATGGCTACACCTTC.

The V and J genes are TRBV4-1 and TRBJ1-5, with D uncertain. The CDR3 is made up of 14 amino acids. V was shortened by 3 bases and J by 6 bases, with 12 bases between the two germline ends. Germline CDR1 reads MGHRA; CDR2 reads YSYEKL. The CDR3, as DNA: TGCGCCAGCAGCCAGGCAATCGGAGGTCAGCCCCAGCATTTT. This codes for CASSQAIGGQPQHF.

This chain uses TRBV9 with TRBJ1-1; D not resolved. In germline, CDR1 is SGDLS, CDR2 YYNGEE. The CDR3 loop spans 15 amino acids. V was cut by 3 bases and J by 4 bases, with 16 bases left in between. The DNA of the CDR3 is TGTGCCAGCAGCGCACGGGTTGGGTGGAGCACTGAAGCTTTCTTT. It specifies CASSARVGWSTEAFF.

This clonotype was observed many times. V usage is TRBV20-1 and J usage is TRBJ2-4; the D is unclear. The CDR3 is 15 amino acids. From germline, CDR1 is DFQATT and CDR2 SNEGSKA (reference sequence). V dropped 4 bases and J dropped 3 bases, with 16 bases sitting between them. The CDR3 sequence is CSAKYARVDKNIQYF. The CDR3 coding sequence is TGCAGTGCTAAGTATGCGAGAGTGGACAAAAACATTCAGTACTTC.

The rearrangement uses TRBV2 and TRBJ1-2; D remains unclear. Germline CDR1 reads SNHLY; CDR2 reads FYNNEI. CDR3 length equals 14 residues. Trimming removed 1 base from V and 0 bases from J, with 6 bases in between. The CDR3 protein is CASSEVTANYGYTF. The CDR3 DNA is TGTGCCAGCAGTGAAGTCACGGCTAACTATGGCTACACCTTC. The full variable domain, in which reference TRBV2 and TRBJ1-2 provide the parts outside the CDR3, is EPEVTQTPSHQVTQMGQEVILRCVPISNHLYFYWYRQILGQKVEFLVSFYNNEISEKSEIFDDQFSVERPDGSNFTLKIRSTKLEDSAMYFCASSEVTANYGYTFGSGTRLTVV.

J is TRBJ2-3 and V is TRBV19; the match to TRBD1 covers 7 bases. Germline values: CDR1 LNHDA, CDR2 SQIVND (reference sequence). CDR3 length equals 12 residues. V shed 5 bases and J 9 bases; nucleotides not matched to a gene: 5. The CDR3 reads CASSPRQGTQYF. The CDR3 DNA sequence: TGTGCCAGTAGTCCGAGACAGGGCACGCAGTATTTT.

The chain couples TRBV29-1 to TRBJ1-1; no reliable D call. The CDR3 is 11 amino acids. V gave up 3 bases and J gave up 11 bases, with 13 bases separating them. Germline CDR1 reads SQVTM; CDR2 reads ANQGSEA. The CDR3 reads CSVEGGGYAFF. The CDR3 DNA reads as TGCAGCGTTGAGGGAGGAGGGTATGCTTTCTTT.

The rearrangement uses TRBV5-1 and TRBJ1-6, with a tentative D call TRBD1 (5 bases). Trimming pared 4 bases from V and 9 bases from J, leaving 14 bases between. The CDR3 is 14 amino acids. From germline, CDR1 is SGHRS and CDR2 YFSETQ. CDR3 sequence: CASSTGQNSSPLHF. DNA for the CDR3: TGCGCCAGCAGCACCGGACAAAACAGTTCACCCCTCCACTTT.